This TCR beta chain appears in the sequencing data of a study of T cell repertoires in cytomegalovirus infection. TCRdb reanalysed the reads using MiXCR and keeps one entry per CDR3 protein. Found here are about a million distinct CDR3 sequences, roughly 31% of them singletons; the top ten hold over 12%. Trimming took 5 bases from V and 4 from J, leaving 11 bases between them. This CDR3 has 13 amino acids. CDR1 and CDR2 from the germline V gene are SGHAT and FQNNGV. With regard to this clonotype: Its antigen is not identified.

The TCR was taken from a human donor in good health (CMV status not recorded). Some clones in this sample may be carry-over from other donors' samples. The input for sequencing was cultured CD8+ T cells from PBMCs, taken from culture after CMV antigen stimulation. The chain is built from TRBV11-2 and TRBJ1-1, with D perhaps matching TRBD1 (5 bases). CDR3 nucleotide sequence: TGTGCCAGCAGCCGATGGAGGGGCACTGAAGCTTTCTTT. Translated: CASSRWRGTEAFF.